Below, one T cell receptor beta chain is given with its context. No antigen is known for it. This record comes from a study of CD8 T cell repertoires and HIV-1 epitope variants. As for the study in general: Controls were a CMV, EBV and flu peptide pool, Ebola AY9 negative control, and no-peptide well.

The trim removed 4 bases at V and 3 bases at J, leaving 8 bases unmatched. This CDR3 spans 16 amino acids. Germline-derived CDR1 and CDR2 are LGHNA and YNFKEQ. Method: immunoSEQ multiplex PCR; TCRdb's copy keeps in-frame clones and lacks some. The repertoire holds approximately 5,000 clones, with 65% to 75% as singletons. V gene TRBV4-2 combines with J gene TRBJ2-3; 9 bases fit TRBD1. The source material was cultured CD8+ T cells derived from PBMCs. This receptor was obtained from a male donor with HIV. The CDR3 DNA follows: TGTGCCAGCAGCCCCTCCCCGGGACAGGGAACAGATACGCAGTATTTT. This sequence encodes CASSPSPGQGTDTQYF.